Following are 16 T cell receptor beta chains from one sample sequenced in a study of blood T cell repertoires in COVID-19. The protocol was immunoSEQ multiplex PCR, while the TCRdb copy is restricted to in-frame clones and leaves out a portion. The repertoire has tens of thousands of clones, roughly 88% of them found once; the top ten carry 20% to 30%. The specimen sequenced was peripheral blood. The source is a human donor in a cohort sampled during active COVID-19.

V gene TRBV11-2 combines with J gene TRBJ2-3, with 8 nucleotides matching TRBD1. Losses at the gene ends were 5 bases for V and 2 bases for J; bases not matched to a gene: 6. Germline-derived CDR1 and CDR2 are SGHAT and FQNNGV. This CDR3 comprises 15 residues. The CDR3 DNA sequence: TGTGCCAGCAGCCTTCAGGGGGCGCTCACAGATACGCAGTATTTT. The encoded protein is CASSLQGALTDTQYF.

The chain joins TRBV4-3 to TRBJ2-2; 9 bases match TRBD1. Germline V gives CDR1 LGHNA, CDR2 YSLEER. Germline trimming cut 4 bases from V and 4 bases from J; bases unmatched to any gene: 4. The CDR3 runs to 15 residues. The chain's CDR3 is CASSRNRGRTGELFF. For the CDR3, the DNA is TGCGCCAGCAGCCGTAACAGGGGGCGCACCGGGGAGCTGTTTTTT.

The chain has TRBV3-1 (or the pseudogene TRBV3-2) and TRBJ1-2; 8 bases are shared with TRBD1. The CDR3 length is 16 residues. The ends lost 1 base at V and 2 bases at J; junction bases unmatched: 6. Germline V gene data show CDR1 as LGHDT and CDR2 as YNNKEL (reference sequence). CDR3: CASSQGLGQVNYGYTF. In nucleotides, the CDR3 is TGTGCCAGCAGCCAAGGGTTGGGACAGGTGAACTATGGCTACACCTTC.

J is TRBJ2-1 and V is TRBV29-1, with 8 bases matching TRBD2. The CDR3 runs 13 residues. The V and J ends lost 0 bases and 8 bases, in that order; junction bases with no gene match: 3. Germline V gene data show CDR1 as SQVTM and CDR2 as ANQGSEA. The CDR3, as DNA: TGCAGCGTTGAAGAAGCGGGAGCCGATGAGCAGTTCTTC. This encodes CSVEEAGADEQFF.

The chain is built from TRBV19 and TRBJ1-6, with 7 bases aligning to TRBD1. The trim removed 6 bases at V and 7 bases at J, leaving 3 bases unmatched. Germline assignment: CDR1 LNHDA and CDR2 SQIVND (reference sequence). The CDR3 covers 13 residues. The DNA of the CDR3 is TGTGCCAGTAGCTGGACAGGCAATTCACCCCTCCACTTT. Its translation is CASSWTGNSPLHF.

J is TRBJ2-1 and V is TRBV7-9; D is perhaps TRBD2 (6 bases). V lost 4 bases and J 1 base, leaving 14 bases between the germline ends. Germline CDR1 is SEHNR and CDR2 is FQNEAQ (reference sequence). The CDR3 runs to 16 residues. This chain's CDR3 is CASSSSEGRSYNEQFF. The DNA for the CDR3 is TGTGCCAGCAGCTCCAGCGAGGGGAGGTCCTACAATGAGCAGTTCTTC.

The V and J genes are TRBV30 and TRBJ2-1; TRBD2 aligns across 11 bases. V dropped 8 bases and J dropped 1; count of bases not matched to a gene: 19. The CDR3 is made up of 19 amino acids. CDR1 and CDR2 (germline): GTSNPN, SVGIG (reference sequence). DNA for the CDR3: TGTGCCGCCCGCCCCCCACTAGCGGGAGTCCCTGGGTCCTACAATGAGCAGTTCTTC. As protein: CAARPPLAGVPGSYNEQFF.

The rearrangement joins TRBV28 to TRBJ2-2, with 7 bases fitting TRBD1. This CDR3 is built from 14 residues. Germline V gives CDR1 MDHEN, CDR2 SYDVKM. Unmatched junction bases numbered 4, after V lost 3 bases and J lost 6 bases. The CDR3 DNA is TGTGCCAGCAGTTTGGCAGGGGGAGCCGGGGAGCTGTTTTTT. It specifies CASSLAGGAGELFF.

The genes are TRBV21-1 and TRBJ2-7; TRBD2, the D gene given by the table, was not confirmed from the DNA. TRBV21-1 is a pseudogene. The CDR3 runs 20 residues. The CDR3 sequence is CASSKAGEMGLAGGSYEQYF. As DNA, the CDR3 is TGTGCCAGCAGCAAAGCTGGCGAGATGGGACTAGCGGGAGGGTCCTACGAGCAGTACTTC.

This sequence joins TRBV10-3 and TRBJ2-7; TRBD1 matches 10 bases. Germline trimming cut 4 bases from V and 3 bases from J; bases unmatched to any gene: 6. CDR3 length equals 15 residues. The germline V gene encodes CDR1 ENHRY and CDR2 SYGVKD. CDR3 sequence: CAISGTGTGDYEQYF. The CDR3 region has the DNA TGTGCCATCAGTGGAACCGGGACAGGGGACTACGAGCAGTACTTC.

The rearrangement uses TRBV2 and TRBJ1-5, with D perhaps matching TRBD1 (6 bases). V shed 8 bases and J shed 2 bases, with 22 bases lying between them. The CDR3 is 17 residues long. Germline CDR1 is SNHLY and CDR2 is FYNNEI. The CDR3 region has the DNA TGTGCCAGCCGGCGTTTCCCCCCAGGGGCAGGCAATCAGCCCCAGCATTTT. Translation: CASRRFPPGAGNQPQHF.

The chain recombines TRBV18 with TRBJ2-3; 13 bases align to TRBD2. This CDR3 comprises 18 residues. Germline-derived CDR1 and CDR2 are KGHSH and LQKENI. The junction had 6 bases not matched to a gene; V was cut back by 1 base and J by 2 bases. CDR3 protein: CASSPLGTSGEHTDTQYF. The CDR3, as DNA: TGTGCCAGCTCACCACTAGGGACTAGCGGGGAGCACACAGATACGCAGTATTTT.

In this sample, this clone turned up once. For the CDR3, the DNA is TGTGCCAGCAGAGCCCTAAGCGGGATCACAGATACGCAGTATTTT. Its translation: CASRALSGITDTQYF. The rearrangement links TRBV7-6 to TRBJ2-3; 7 bases agree with TRBD2. The germline gives CDR1 SGHVS, CDR2 FNYEAQ. This CDR3 has 15 residues. V lost 6 bases and J lost 2; bases outside the gene matches: 8. The whole variable domain, remainder taken from reference TRBV7-6 and TRBJ2-3, is GAGVSQSPRYKVTKRGQDVALRCDPISGHVSLYWYRQALGQGPEFLTYFNYEAQQDKSGLPNDRFSAERPEGSISTLTIQRTEQRDSAMYRCASRALSGITDTQYFGPGTRLTVL.

This chain connects TRBV28 to TRBJ1-5; D perhaps matches TRBD1 (6 bases). Per the germline V gene, CDR1 is MDHEN and CDR2 is SYDVKM. V was clipped by 6 bases and J by 5 bases, with 8 bases between them. CDR3 length: 12 amino acids. DNA for the CDR3: TGTGCCAGCAGACAGGGTTATCAGCCCCAGCATTTT. Amino acids: CASRQGYQPQHF.

The gene calls are TRBV5-4 and TRBJ2-2, with D uncertain. Per the germline V gene, CDR1 is SGHNT and CDR2 is YYREEE (reference sequence). V lost 4 bases, J lost 3 bases, and 4 bases lay in between. This CDR3 spans 12 amino acids. DNA of the CDR3: TGTGCCAGCAGCCTCTACACCGGGGAGCTGTTTTTT. Its protein product is CASSLYTGELFF.

The chain joins TRBV4-3 to TRBJ2-1; 7 bases are a match to TRBD2. The CDR3 spans 15 residues. Germline V gene sequence: CDR1 LGHNA, CDR2 YSLEER. V was pared by 4 bases and J by 9 bases, with 12 bases of the junction left unmatched. CDR3 in amino acids: CASSPYSAGEREQFF. The DNA of the CDR3 is TGCGCCAGCAGCCCCTACTCGGCGGGAGAGCGTGAGCAGTTCTTC.